Below are 26 T cell receptor beta chains sequenced from a single sample in a study of graft-versus-host responses after intestinal transplantation. The antigens of these receptors remain unknown. Generated by immunoSEQ multiplex PCR, the TCRdb table keeps only in-frame clones and is missing some. The sample includes just under 85,000 clones, 85% to 95% seen only once; the top ten take less than 8.5%. This specimen was unstimulated CD8+ T cells sorted from spleen or lymph node cells, taken before transplant. Source of these receptors: a human donor who was the organ donor for an intestinal transplant.

The chain is built from TRBV19 and TRBJ2-2; 7 bases map to TRBD2. The CDR3 covers 15 residues. Germline V gene lookup returns CDR1 LNHDA and CDR2 SQIVND (reference sequence). V was clipped by 1 base and J by 5 bases; unmatched bases: 4. The CDR3 DNA sequence: TGTGCCAGTAGTATAGGATGGGGGGGAACCGGGGAGCTGTTTTTT. Protein product: CASSIGWGGTGELFF.

This clone has a handful of counts. The genes are TRBV4-1 and TRBJ2-2; D is possibly TRBD1 (5 bases). Trimming stripped 4 bases from V and 5 bases from J, with 14 bases between. In germline, CDR1 is MGHRA, CDR2 YSYEKL. There are 15 residues in the CDR3. The CDR3: CASSLGAGETGELFF. The CDR3 DNA reads TGCGCCAGCAGCCTTGGGGCAGGCGAAACCGGGGAGCTGTTTTTT.

The chain couples TRBV7-6 to TRBJ2-3; weak D call: TRBD1 (6 bases). CDR1 SGHVS and CDR2 FNYEAQ come from the germline V gene. The CDR3 sequence is 15 residues long. V was trimmed by 2 bases and J by 2 bases, leaving 11 bases between them. As DNA, the CDR3 is TGTGCCAGCAGCTTATCCCCAGGGGTCACAGATACGCAGTATTTT. This gives the protein CASSLSPGVTDTQYF.

The genes are TRBV5-1 and TRBJ2-3; D not certain. Germline V gene lookup returns CDR1 SGHRS and CDR2 YFSETQ. V lost 0 bases, J lost 2 bases, and 4 bases lay in between. The CDR3 is 13 residues long. CDR3: CASSLVPTDTQYF. CDR3 sequence (DNA): TGCGCCAGCAGCTTGGTCCCCACAGATACGCAGTATTTT.

This chain uses TRBV9 with TRBJ2-3, with 7 bases lining up with TRBD2. The germline CDR1 and CDR2 sequences are SGDLS and YYNGEE. V lost 3 bases and J lost 6; bases outside the gene matches: 10. The CDR3 contains 15 residues. This CDR3 is CASSGGGGPPDTQYF. In DNA, the CDR3 is TGTGCCAGCAGCGGCGGGGGAGGGCCTCCTGATACGCAGTATTTT.

V and J are TRBV27 and TRBJ2-6, with 7 bases identical to TRBD1. CDR1 is MNHEY and CDR2 is SMNVEV in the germline V gene (reference sequence). V lost 2 bases, J lost 0 bases, and 1 base stayed unmatched. The CDR3 totals 16 residues. CDR3: CASSLRDSSGANVLTF. The CDR3 bases are TGTGCCAGCAGTTTACGGGACAGCTCTGGGGCCAACGTCCTGACTTTC.

Regarding this clone: In the same sample, other DNA sequences code for this CDR3. The chain uses TRBV4-1 and TRBJ2-2; no clear D. The length of the CDR3 is 11 residues. V lost 0 bases and J lost 9, with 2 bases in between. Germline CDR1 reads MGHRA; CDR2 reads YSYEKL. The CDR3 coding sequence is TGCGCCAGCAGCCAAGATAGGGAGCTGTTTTTT. This gives the protein CASSQDRELFF.

The genes are TRBV4-2 and TRBJ2-1; D gene uncertain. This CDR3 has 16 amino acids. V dropped 3 bases and J dropped 4 bases, with 16 bases sitting between them. Germline CDR1 reads LGHNA; CDR2 reads YNFKEQ. The chain's CDR3 is CASSHPDSTPYNEQFF. DNA of the CDR3: TGTGCCAGCAGCCACCCCGACTCCACCCCTTACAATGAGCAGTTCTTC.

This chain joins TRBV4-1 and TRBJ1-2, with TRBD1 matching 8 bases. The CDR3 contains 18 residues. Germline V gene sequence: CDR1 MGHRA, CDR2 YSYEKL. The ends lost 5 bases at V and 4 bases at J; junction bases unmatched: 18. The CDR3 DNA is TGCGCCAGCAGCTCATTTAAAATAGGGACAGGCGGGATCTATGGCTACACCTTC. As protein: CASSSFKIGTGGIYGYTF.

This sequence joins TRBV30 and TRBJ2-7, with TRBD2 matching over 13 bases. This CDR3 comprises 15 residues. Germline CDR1 reads GTSNPN; CDR2 reads SVGIG (reference sequence). V lost 3 bases to trimming and J lost 2 bases; unmatched junction nucleotides: 4. In DNA form, the CDR3 reads TGTGCCTGGAGGGGAGGGACTAGCGGGACCTACGAGCAGTACTTC. It yields the protein CAWRGGTSGTYEQYF.

This rearrangement joins TRBV27 to TRBJ1-2; maybe TRBD1 (5 bases). Trimming stripped 2 bases from V and 8 bases from J, with 18 bases between. The CDR3 contains 15 residues. Germline loops: CDR1 MNHEY, CDR2 SMNVEV (reference sequence). The CDR3 DNA sequence: TGTGCCAGCAGTTTAACCAACAGGCCTACGGGGGGCTACACCTTC. As protein: CASSLTNRPTGGYTF.

This sequence joins TRBV11-3 and TRBJ2-5, with 9 positions matching TRBD2. The DNA end is more similar to TRBJ2-7, so the J call may be wrong. In germline, CDR1 is SGHNT, CDR2 YENEEA. The CDR3 length is 13 residues. CDR3 residues: CATKTSGTYEQYF. The CDR3 bases are TGTGCCACCAAGACTAGCGGAACCTACGAGCAGTACTTC.

The CDR3 nucleotides read TGTGCCAGCAGCCAAGATCAGGGATTCGGTGAAGCTTTCTTT. Its protein product is CASSQDQGFGEAFF. The V and J genes are TRBV14 and TRBJ1-1, with D perhaps matching TRBD1 (5 bases). The CDR3 runs 14 residues. V lost 0 bases and J 7 bases, leaving 12 bases between the germline ends. Germline V gene data show CDR1 as SGHDN and CDR2 as FVKESK.

This rearrangement joins TRBV7-9 to TRBJ1-6, with D perhaps TRBD1 (5 bases). The germline V gene has CDR1 SEHNR and CDR2 FQNEAQ (reference sequence). Trimming took off 5 bases at V and 9 bases at J, with 14 bases between the two ends. The CDR3 runs 14 residues. For the CDR3, the DNA is TGTGCCAGCAGCCCAGAGGGGTATGGTTCACCCCTCCACTTT. Translation gives CASSPEGYGSPLHF.

The gene calls are TRBV28 and TRBJ2-7; D is unresolved. Trimming took off 1 base at V and 6 bases at J, with 10 bases between the two ends. The germline CDR1 and CDR2 sequences are MDHEN and SYDVKM. This CDR3 comprises 13 residues. CDR3 in amino acids: CASSLSVFGEQYF. CDR3 DNA sequence: TGTGCCAGCAGTTTATCGGTCTTTGGCGAGCAGTACTTC.

As regards this clone: The same CDR3 can be traced to other DNA sequences in this sample. The chain uses TRBV14 and TRBJ2-7; 8 bases are a match to TRBD1. Germline values: CDR1 SGHDN, CDR2 FVKESK. Trimming took 1 base from V and 2 from J; bases not matched to a gene: 4. The CDR3 runs 15 residues. DNA for the CDR3: TGTGCCAGCAGCCAAGGGCAGGGGGCCCCCTACGAGCAGTACTTC. Translating gives CASSQGQGAPYEQYF.

J is TRBJ2-1 and V is TRBV29-1, with a possible D match to TRBD1 (6 bases). The V gene's germline CDR1 is SQVTM and CDR2 ANQGSEA. The V end was cut by 3 bases, the J end by 5 bases, with 11 bases between. The CDR3 runs 13 residues. The CDR3 spells CSVDGGTHNEQFF. The DNA for the CDR3 is TGCAGCGTTGATGGGGGCACACACAATGAGCAGTTCTTC.

The V call is TRBV5-6, the J call TRBJ2-6; D not resolved. CDR1 is SGHDT, CDR2 YYEEEE, per germline. The CDR3 sequence is 18 residues long. The V end lost 1 base, the J end lost 0 bases, and 14 bases lay between the germline ends. CDR3 amino acids: CASSLLPNRHSGANVLTF. Here the CDR3 DNA reads TGTGCCAGCAGCTTGCTACCCAACCGACACTCTGGGGCCAACGTCCTGACTTTC.

This clone appeared once. This sequence joins TRBV2 and TRBJ2-2; TRBD1 might be the D (6 bases). Germline V CDR1 and CDR2: SNHLY, FYNNEI. This CDR3 comprises 15 residues. The V end was cut by 5 bases, the J end by 6 bases, with 16 bases between. DNA for the CDR3: TGTGCCAGCAGTCACACAGGGTTGAGTGCCGGGGAGCTGTTTTTT. Its translation: CASSHTGLSAGELFF.

V is TRBV6-1 and J is TRBJ2-3, with 9 bases identical to TRBD1. J lost 1 base, V lost 2 bases, and 1 base had no gene match. Per the germline V gene, CDR1 is MNHNS and CDR2 is SASEGT. The CDR3 spans 15 residues. CDR3: CASSERTGGTDTQYF. As DNA, the CDR3 is TGTGCCAGCAGTGAAAGGACAGGGGGCACAGATACGCAGTATTTT.

The genes are TRBV5-5 and TRBJ2-7; 7 positions match TRBD2. Germline V gives CDR1 SGHKS, CDR2 YYEKEE (reference sequence). V trimming: 0 bases; J trimming: 2 bases; junction bases outside the gene matches: 2. This CDR3 is built from 14 residues. The CDR3, as DNA: TGTGCCAGCAGCTTGGCCCGGGGGGCCTACGAGCAGTACTTC. Its protein is CASSLARGAYEQYF. Based on the CDR3 plus reference TRBV5-5 and TRBJ2-7, the full variable domain is DAGVTQSPTHLIKTRGQQVTLRCSPISGHKSVSWYQQVLGQGPQFIFQYYEKEERGRGNFPDRFSARQFPNYSSELNVNALLLGDSALYLCASSLARGAYEQYFGPGTRLTVT.

V is TRBV6-6 and J is TRBJ1-2; unclear D gene. CDR1 and CDR2 from the germline V gene are MNHNY and SVGAGI (reference sequence). The CDR3 consists of 13 residues. Trimming removed 2 bases at V and 3 bases at J, with 7 bases between. In DNA, the CDR3 is TGTGCCAGCAGTTACGCTAGTCACTATGGCTACACCTTC. Protein: CASSYASHYGYTF.

The chain uses TRBV5-6 and TRBJ2-5; 7 bases are a match to TRBD1. Germline CDR1 is SGHDT and CDR2 is YYEEEE. The CDR3 is made up of 13 amino acids. V was clipped by 4 bases and J by 4 bases; unmatched bases: 4. The CDR3: CASSIRQGETQYF. Written as DNA, the CDR3 is TGTGCCAGCAGCATACGACAGGGAGAGACCCAGTACTTC.

The J gene is TRBJ1-2, the V gene TRBV5-6, with D hard to call. The CDR3 length is 17 residues. Trimming shortened V by 0 bases and J by 1 base, and 16 bases separated the two germline ends. The V gene's germline CDR1 is SGHDT and CDR2 YYEEEE. In nucleotides, the CDR3 is TGTGCCAGCAGCTTGGCAACGGGGAGCAGGATTAACTATGGCTACACCTTC. This translates into CASSLATGSRINYGYTF.

The V call is TRBV27, the J call TRBJ2-7, with 11 bases matching TRBD2. The CDR3 consists of 15 residues. J gave up 4 bases and V 5 bases, and 7 bases lay outside the gene matches. Per germline, CDR1 MNHEY and CDR2 SMNVEV (reference sequence). The CDR3: CASSPSTSGMYEQYF. In DNA, the CDR3 is TGTGCCAGCAGTCCATCGACTAGCGGGATGTACGAGCAGTACTTC.

The chain employs TRBV5-1 and TRBJ2-3; tentative D call: TRBD2 (6 bases). Trimming removed 0 bases from V and 4 bases from J, with 12 bases in between. The CDR3 sequence is 15 residues long. Germline V CDR1 and CDR2: SGHRS, YFSETQ. In nucleotides, the CDR3 is TGCGCCAGCAGCTTGGGGACTACTCTGCCAGATACGCAGTATTTT. Translated: CASSLGTTLPDTQYF.